Shown below are 8 T cell receptor beta chains from a single sample sequenced in a study of CD8+ T cells in alopecia areata. Sequencing used cDNA as its template, made by extracting RNA and reverse transcribing it. Profiling relied on immunoSEQ multiplex PCR, and the TCRdb table lists in-frame clones only, not all of them. The sample lists tens of thousands of clones, 44% occurring once. The sequencing input was NKG2D-low CD8+ T cells sorted from blood. Receptors originate from a human donor with alopecia areata.

This clone occurred a few times. The V and J genes are TRBV18 and TRBJ2-5; tentative D call: TRBD1 (5 bases). The germline V gene has CDR1 KGHSH and CDR2 LQKENI. V was clipped by 3 bases and J by 4 bases, with 18 bases between them. This CDR3 region has 16 residues. The CDR3 is CASSPGLRGPRETQYF. The CDR3 DNA sequence: TGTGCCAGCTCACCGGGGCTCCGTGGGCCGAGAGAGACCCAGTACTTC.

This clone was counted many times. The genes are TRBV6-4 and TRBJ2-3, with TRBD2 matching over 9 bases. The V segment lost 2 bases and the J segment 2 bases; nucleotides outside the gene matches: 5. The CDR3 runs 16 residues. Germline CDR1 and CDR2: MRHNA and SNTAGT. The CDR3 DNA follows: TGTGCCAGCAGTGACAGACCTAGCGGGAACACAGATACGCAGTATTTT. Residues: CASSDRPSGNTDTQYF.

The chain employs TRBV7-2 and TRBJ1-1; unclear D gene. The germline V gene encodes CDR1 SGHTA and CDR2 FQGNSA. With 7 bases removed from V and 4 bases from J, the gap between germline ends came to 19 bases. This CDR3 comprises 15 residues. The CDR3 DNA follows: TGTGCCAGCAACCGGGATCTTTTTTCGGGCACTGAAGCTTTCTTT. Translated: CASNRDLFSGTEAFF.

V is TRBV7-6 and J is TRBJ2-7; D uncertain. Germline CDR1 and CDR2: SGHVS and FNYEAQ. Trimming took off 4 bases at V and 2 bases at J, with 15 bases between the two ends. This CDR3 is built from 15 residues. The CDR3 bases are TGTGCCAGCAGCTCTCAGGCGCCCCCAACCTACGAGCAGTACTTC. Amino acids: CASSSQAPPTYEQYF.

J is TRBJ2-7 and V is TRBV5-1; maybe TRBD2 (5 bases). CDR1 and CDR2 from the germline V gene are SGHRS and YFSETQ. This CDR3 is built from 13 residues. Trimming left V 2 bases short and J 5 bases short, with 11 bases between. CDR3 sequence: CASSLEDGDEQYF. CDR3 bases: TGCGCCAGCAGCTTAGAGGACGGGGACGAGCAGTACTTC.

The gene calls are TRBV25-1 and TRBJ2-1; D gene ambiguous. Germline V lookup: CDR1 MGHDK, CDR2 SYGVNS. V lost 8 bases and J 9 bases, leaving 17 bases between the germline ends. CDR3 length equals 13 residues. The CDR3 DNA reads as TGTGCCAGCTCCACGTCCGCGGCCGCTGAGCAGTTCTTC. Translating it yields CASSTSAAAEQFF.

This clone was counted at least ten times. The gene calls are TRBV5-6 and TRBJ2-5; 10 nucleotides agree with TRBD2. The CDR3 runs 14 residues. Trimming cost V 4 bases and J 4 bases; bases outside gene matches: 4. Germline CDR1 is SGHDT and CDR2 is YYEEEE. The CDR3 sequence: CASSQGLARETQYF. CDR3 DNA sequence: TGTGCCAGCAGCCAGGGACTAGCGAGAGAGACCCAGTACTTC. Looking up the rest from reference TRBV5-6 and TRBJ2-5 gives the full variable domain: DAGVTQSPTHLIKTRGQQVTLRCSPKSGHDTVSWYQQALGQGPQFIFQYYEEEERQRGNFPDRFSGHQFPNYSSELNVNALLLGDSALYLCASSQGLARETQYFGPGTRLLVL.

For this clone: Other DNA sequences within the sample encode an identical CDR3. The genes are TRBV5-1 and TRBJ2-7; perhaps TRBD1 as D (5 bases). Per germline, CDR1 SGHRS and CDR2 YFSETQ. The CDR3 totals 12 residues. Trimming stripped 4 bases from V and 3 bases from J, with 8 bases between. As DNA, the CDR3 is TGCGCCAGCAGCGGCGACAGCTACGAGCAGTACTTC. Its translation is CASSGDSYEQYF.